This TCR beta chain stems from a study of cytomegalovirus exposure and HLA in healthy donors. In the study overall: An early data release held tens of millions of unique TCRs from HLA-typed donors. Broader study findings: The Asian-associated ancestry cluster reportedly had fewer N-insertions than the approximately 690-donor mean in a later analysis.

In the case of this clone: The antigen is not known.

Vbeta (60) and Jbeta (13) primers were used in the PCR. In the original processing: Unique TCR beta chains totaled roughly 80 million in a later count, with approximately 11 million of them shared. The repertoire was sequenced with immunoSEQ multiplex PCR; TCRdb's copy has only in-frame clones and lacks some. The DNA gave D and trimming, while V, J and clone size come from that table. This sample has some 130,000 clones, with around three quarters found just once. What was sequenced was PBMCs. The receptor comes from a man younger than 40 in good health.

The CDR3 coding sequence is TGTGCCAGCAGCCCGGACAGTACTGGCTACACCTTC. It translates to CASSPDSTGYTF. This chain links TRBV11-2 with TRBJ1-2, with D possibly matching TRBD1 (6 bases). The V and J ends lost 5 bases and 7 bases respectively, with 11 bases between them. The germline V gene has CDR1 SGHAT and CDR2 FQNNGV. This CDR3 region has 12 residues.